The rows below give T cell receptor beta chains drawn from one sample of a study of T cell responses to AZD1222 COVID-19 vaccine. Sequenced by immunoSEQ multiplex PCR; TCRdb stores in-frame clones only, minus some. Of approximately 120,000 clones listed, 88% were seen once; the top ten hold about 4.2%. The input for sequencing was peripheral blood, taken on day 0 of AZD1222 vaccination. The receptor set was obtained from an adult in good health. The CDR3 runs from the conserved cysteine through the conserved F or W. The D gene is left open where the match is weak. Size values are once, few and many counts, or a class for expanded clones, and some rows have none.

j_call d_call clone_size v_call cdr3_nt cdr3_aa
TRBJ1-3 - - TRBV6-5 TGTGCCAGCAGTTACCAAATTGGGGGGCCTGGAAACACCATATATTTT CASSYQIGGPGNTIYF
TRBJ1-1 - - TRBV13 TGTGCCAGCAGCTTAGCGCGGAGGAACACTGAAGCTTTCTTT CASSLARRNTEAFF
TRBJ2-7 - - TRBV5-5 TGTGCCAGCAGCTTGGTCCTCTACGAGCAGTACTTC CASSLVLYEQYF
TRBJ2-5 TRBD2 - TRBV27 TGTGCCAGCAGTTTACTAGCGGGGGACCAAGAGACCCAGTACTTC CASSLLAGDQETQYF
TRBJ1-1 TRBD1 - TRBV3-1/TRBV3-2 TGTGCCAGCAGCCAGGCCGGGACAGGGAACACTGAAGCTTTCTTT CASSQAGTGNTEAFF
TRBJ2-7 TRBD1 - TRBV15 TGTGCCACCAGCAGAGATCCAGGGGGCGGCGAGCAGTACTTC CATSRDPGGGEQYF
TRBJ1-4 TRBD1 - TRBV27 TGTGCCAGCTCCCGGGACAGGGACGTGACAACTAATGAAAAACTGTTTTTT CASSRDRDVTTNEKLFF
TRBJ2-1 - - TRBV11-3 TGTGCCAGCAGCTTAGTGGCGGGGGCGCATTACAATGAGCAGTTCTTC CASSLVAGAHYNEQFF
TRBJ1-6 TRBD1 - TRBV28 TGTGCCAGCACCTCGGGACAGGGGACTTCACCCCTCCACTTT CASTSGQGTSPLHF
TRBJ2-3 TRBD2 - TRBV28 TGTGCCAGCATTAGCATAGCGGGAGTAGAAACAGATACGCAGTATTTT CASISIAGVETDTQYF
TRBJ2-3 - - TRBV18 TGTGCCAGCTCACCCACAGATACGCAGTATTTT CASSPTDTQYF
TRBJ2-3 TRBD1 once TRBV19 TGTGCCAGTAGTAATCGGGACAGGGGTGCAGATACGCAGTATTTT CASSNRDRGADTQYF
TRBJ2-1 - - TRBV7-2 TGTGCCAGCAGCTTAGTGGTGGGGCAGCGGAGCAATGAGCAGTTCTTC CASSLVVGQRSNEQFF
TRBJ1-2 - - TRBV27 TGTGCCAGCAGTTTAGGAACAGGGAGGGCTAACTATGGCTACACCTTC CASSLGTGRANYGYTF
TRBJ2-3 - - TRBV2 TGTGCCAGGCTCCGCGATACGCAGTATTTT CARLRDTQYF
TRBJ2-7 TRBD2 - TRBV6-1 TGTGCCAGCAGTGAAGTAGCGGGAGCCTACGAGCAGTACTTC CASSEVAGAYEQYF
TRBJ1-1 - - TRBV12-5 TGTGCTAGTGGTCTGGGGAACACTGAAGCTTTCTTT CASGLGNTEAFF
TRBJ2-1 - - TRBV11-2 TGTGCCAGCAGCCCGTCCGCCGGCAATGAGCAGTTCTTC CASSPSAGNEQFF
TRBJ1-1 - once TRBV4-3 TGCGCCAGCAGCCAAGACCCCTGGACGAACACTGAAGCTTTCTTT CASSQDPWTNTEAFF
TRBJ1-1 - - TRBV5-4 TGTGCCAGCAGCTCGACGGTAAACACTGAAGCTTTCTTT CASSSTVNTEAFF
TRBJ2-3 TRBD2 - TRBV4-1 TGCGCCAGCAGCCAGCCCCCGATGTTAGCGGGGGCTAGGCCTGGCACAGATACGCAGTATTTT CASSQPPMLAGARPGTDTQYF
TRBJ1-5 TRBD1 - TRBV6-2/TRBV6-3 TGTGCCAGCAGCCCCACAGGGGAGGGTCAGCCCCAGCATTTT CASSPTGEGQPQHF
TRBJ1-3 - - TRBV4-1 TGCGCCAGCAGCCAAGATGGAGAACGGGGGAGCTCTGGAAACACCATATATTTT CASSQDGERGSSGNTIYF
TRBJ1-1 - - TRBV10-2 TGCGCCAGCAGTGGCCCTGGACCTGAAGCTTTCTTT CASSGPGPEAFF
TRBJ1-5 - once TRBV1 - CTSSQVAWGQGAAGQPQHF
TRBJ1-1 - - TRBV11-3 TGTGCCAGCAGCTCGATGGGGGTGTGGGACAACGAGGACACTGAAGCTTTCTTT CASSSMGVWDNEDTEAFF
TRBJ1-6 TRBD1 - TRBV10-3 TGTGCCATCGGGAGATCCAGGACAGGGGAAAATTCACCCCTCCACTTT CAIGRSRTGENSPLHF
TRBJ2-7 - - TRBV3-1/TRBV3-2 TGTGCCAGCAGCCCTAACCGGGGGAAAGAGGGGCTCGACGAGCAGTACTTC CASSPNRGKEGLDEQYF
TRBJ2-2 TRBD2 - TRBV30 TGTGCCTGGAGAGCGTTTAGCGGGAGGGACACCGGGGAGCTGTTTTTT CAWRAFSGRDTGELFF
TRBJ2-1 TRBD2 - TRBV3-1/TRBV3-2 TGTGCCAGCAGCCAAGAGGGGTTATATAGCGGGAGAAGGAATGAGCAGTTCTTC CASSQEGLYSGRRNEQFF
TRBJ2-7 - - TRBV6-5 TGTGCCAGCAGTAAGACGAGCGGCCCCTCCTACGAGCAGTACTTC CASSKTSGPSYEQYF
TRBJ2-5 - - TRBV28 TGTGCCAGCAGTTTAGGCCTAGCCCAAGAGACCCAGTACTTC CASSLGLAQETQYF
TRBJ1-2 - - TRBV14 TGTGCCAGCAGCCACGGGGGGCACTATGGCTACACCTTC CASSHGGHYGYTF
TRBJ2-5 TRBD2 - TRBV28 TGTGCCAGCAGTGAATCGTATTCCGGGACTAGCGTGAAGGGGACCCAGTACTTC CASSESYSGTSVKGTQYF
TRBJ2-1 - - TRBV4-1 TGCGCCAGCAGCCAAGGATCTACATGGGCCCCGTTCTTC CASSQGSTWAPFF
TRBJ2-1 - - TRBV9 TGTGCCAGCAGCTCCGTCCGAAACAGGGAGCAGTTCTTC CASSSVRNREQFF
TRBJ2-1 TRBD2 - TRBV5-1 TGCGCCAGCAGCGCGGGGGGGAATGAGCAGTTCTTC CASSAGGNEQFF
TRBJ1-2 TRBD1 - TRBV11-2 TGTGCCAGCAGCGGTCCGGGACAGGGCTATGGCTACACCTTC CASSGPGQGYGYTF
TRBJ2-2 - - TRBV6-5 TGTGCCAGCAGTTATCTAGGGACTAACACCGGGGAGCTGTTTTTT CASSYLGTNTGELFF
TRBJ1-5 - - TRBV27 TGTGCCAGCGGAGGGCACGGCAATCAGCCCCAGCATTTT CASGGHGNQPQHF
TRBJ1-3 - - TRBV18 TGTGCCAGCTCACCTAGCCGGGACACGGGAAACACCATATATTTT CASSPSRDTGNTIYF
TRBJ1-2 - - TRBV18 TGTGCCAGCCGGACCCCAGGAGCTGTCTATGGCTACACCTTC CASRTPGAVYGYTF
TRBJ2-3 TRBD2 few TRBV11-2 TGTGCCAGCAGCTCAAGCGGGGGGGCCGATACGCAGTATTTT CASSSSGGADTQYF